This T cell receptor (beta chain) was recovered during a study of cytomegalovirus exposure and HLA in healthy donors (TCRdb year 2017). General notes on the study: In an earlier analysis of 587 of the donors, 250 to 300 Gb of sequence data and approximately 100 million unique TCR beta sequences from about 190 million T cells were reported. Several DR-DQ haplotypes were treated as single units for association and clustering because of strong linkage in the cohort. In a later analysis, previously published TCR beta repertoires from several hundred donors were re-analyzed and high-resolution HLA genotyping was added so that TCR occurrence patterns could be studied. A later genetic analysis used genome-wide SNP genotypes for about 65% of the roughly 670 donors, treating that subset as a discovery cohort. An earlier analysis of fewer than 750 of the donors used high-throughput TCR beta sequencing to judge whether each TCR beta V gene segment behaved as functional or pseudogenic. HLA typing included class I and class II loci at four-digit resolution. Of the 300 to 500 genotyped donors, 65% to 90% were placed in the genetic ancestry cluster associated with self-reported Caucasian donors. Alongside the repertoire data, information on donor age, sex, ethnicity and CMV serostatus was compiled. The number of typed donors differed by locus: about 629-640 for A, B, C, DRB1 and DQB1; some 500 for DQA1; around 610 for DPA1; and about 470 for DPB1. All discovery cohort repertoires had been generated using a single sequencing platform. Across 398 genotyped donors of the cohort, an average of approximately 240,000 unique TCR beta nucleotide sequences per donor were sequenced, and roughly a sixth of those sequences were non-productive. An early release covering about 600 HLA-typed donors comprised 300 to 350 gigabases of sequencing data and some 79 million unique TCR sequences. The T cell repertoires of 670 or so subjects were profiled by immunosequencing and related to cytomegalovirus serostatus. The study aimed to test whether cataloging public T cell receptors could reveal signatures of past pathogen exposure. In the later analysis, no new phenotypic data were used to find candidate immune exposures; instead, reliance was placed on TCR beta sequences and their occurrence across donors. High-throughput TCR immunosequencing, statistical association of individual TCRs with disease status, and machine learning were combined to predict cytomegalovirus infection status. In addition to the first cohort of 666 subjects, a separate validation cohort of 120 different subjects was used.

General conclusions and limits of the study: A cluster of highly shared sequence variants was judged likely to be a technical artifact of the sequencing pipeline. Because counts were too low, seventeen rarely observed V segments, including chromosome 9 orphons, were left out of the earlier analysis of roughly 600 of the donors. A later genetic analysis reported fewer N-insertions in productive TCRs among donors in an Asian-associated ancestry cluster than the roughly 700-donor mean. In a later analysis, 15,000 to 20,000 TCR beta sequences were associated with specific HLA alleles at a false discovery rate of 0.05. The classifier was reported to diagnose cytomegalovirus status with high specificity and sensitivity in both the original and validation cohorts. In an earlier analysis of about 550 of the donors, most TCR beta V segments were observed in productive rearrangements about 90% or about 30% of the time, broadly matching IMGT annotations. Sequencing depth was assumed to be roughly uniform across donors in the presence/absence analyses, though that assumption may not hold. According to a later analysis, parvovirus B19, influenza, CMV and Epstein-Barr virus appeared linked to several top co-occurrence clusters. In vitro tests confirmed that a few of the cytomegalovirus-associated TCR beta chains recognize cytomegalovirus antigens. A later analysis found that HLA-associated TCR beta chains were more clonally expanded and had lower generation probabilities than equally common non-associated chains. Strong co-occurrence of HLA alleles, especially DR and DQ, made assigning TCR associations to individual alleles difficult. A further reported finding was that TCR beta sequences accurately predicted the HLA-A and HLA-B alleles for most subjects in the first cohort. It was suggested by the authors that the approach could potentially be generalized to other disease states and immunological phenotypes. In the study, approximately 150 TCR beta chains were listed as associated with cytomegalovirus. This cohort had only TCR beta chains sequenced, and the lack of alpha or paired-chain data limited which features could be detected. In a later genetic analysis, a missense DCLRE1C variant was associated with V-gene and J-gene trimming of TCR beta chains, and the association was replicated in an independent cohort. According to a later analysis, most CMV-associated TCR beta chains appeared to be HLA-restricted, and the HLA associations seemed to be driven largely by CMV exposure. While some public TCRs were present in many individuals, most TCR sequences turned up only very rarely across donors. Correlated functional status among segregating V segments might reflect linkage disequilibrium, but an unknown experimental factor could not be ruled out. A later analysis found that TCR association rates varied across HLA loci, with DRB1 alleles showing the most associated TCRs and HLA-C alleles the fewest. The only immune exposure information available for the cohort was CMV serostatus. Because HLA typing was unavailable for some donors at each locus, only the typed subset was used in association tests.

A few counts support this clone. Its antigen is still unknown. No base qualities exist here, and no much larger clone lies one base off it. Receptor libraries were prepared by the immunoSEQ multiplex PCR assay. A mixture of 60 forward primers for TCR Vbeta segments and 13 reverse primers for TCR Jbeta segments was used in the multiplex PCR. Amplification of the CDR3 region of rearranged TCR beta genes was performed with a multiplex PCR assay on genomic DNA. Amplified TCR beta libraries were sequenced as 87-base-pair reads on the Illumina HiSeq System. As for how the authors treated the data: A later analysis tallied around 87 million unique TCR beta chains across the approximately 670 repertoires, and some 10 million of those chains were shared by two or more donors. Raw reads were error-corrected and collapsed into unique sequences by a nearest-neighbor algorithm in which closely related sequences were merged to remove PCR and sequencing errors. V, D and J gene segments were assigned by aligning CDR3 sequences to IMGT reference sequences. For a sequence to be retained, a match of at least six nucleotides was required to both a V gene segment and a J gene segment. A rearrangement counted as productive if the CDR3 had no stop codons and remained in frame with V and J, and every other rearrangement counted as non-productive. CDR3 was defined by IMGT convention, running from the second conserved V-encoded cysteine to the conserved J-encoded phenylalanine. The earlier analysis of 550 to 650 of the donors excluded any sequence lacking an unambiguous match to a single V gene segment. In an earlier analysis of 587 of the donors, V segments were called functional above 56.7% productive rearrangements and were called segregating when the between-donor standard deviation exceeded 5%. A statistical classification framework was built to diagnose cytomegalovirus status from the catalog of TCR beta chain sequences. V and J gene assignment, in a later analysis, came from comparing TCR nucleotide sequences with IMGT/GENE-DB human TR gene sequences. Using the TCRdist pipeline, a later analysis assigned CDR3 sequences along with most-parsimonious VDJ recombination scenarios. In a later analysis, every TCR beta chain was defined by the combination of its CDR3 amino acid sequence and its V-gene family, and reads without a unique V-gene family were dropped. A later analysis removed 500 to 600 highly shared, low-generation-probability nucleotide sequences to deal with suspected cross-contamination and a sequencing artifact. In a later analysis, a clonal expansion index for each public chain was calculated from normalized within-repertoire ranks of inferred template counts. In a later analysis, generation probabilities were computed using a VDJ recombination model fitted to out-of-frame rearrangements, and the results were checked against IGoR. In a later analysis, hypergeometric tests were used to score TCR-TCR, TCR-HLA and TCR-CMV co-occurrence, with a repertoire-size bias correction applied to TCR pairs. In a later analysis, false discovery rates were estimated by permuting HLA or CMV assignments 20 times. In a later analysis, co-occurring TCRs were grouped with DBSCAN, and TCRdist sequence similarity was added when clustering was performed within HLA-allele-positive subsets. Co-occurrence clustering excluded repertoires with fewer than 30,000 or more than 120,000 public chains, plus five with anomalous nucleotide sharing. In its TCRdb copy, this immuneACCESS table keeps in-frame sequences only and misses some clones. Where compared with another copy, unresolved V genes explain less than half of these, and the others have no known cause. D and trimming were read from the DNA, whereas the V and J calls and clone size are those reported in that table. The sample table records around 110,000 clones; roughly 80% of these occur just once. Around 3.4% of the sample is in the top ten clones.

The cohort comprised around 690 healthy bone marrow donors. At the time of sampling, every cohort member was nominally healthy, though immune exposures that went unrecorded were likely present. The donor tested CMV seronegative, placing the donor among the 352 seronegative members of the cohort. Each donor provided a peripheral blood sample, and peripheral blood mononuclear cells were used for TCR beta sequencing. The Qiagen DNeasy Blood Extraction Kit was used to extract genomic DNA from the blood cell samples. Sequenced sample: PBMCs. The sequence came from a man in his fifties or sixties in good health and CMV-seronegative.

The nucleotides are TGTGCCATCAGGCCGGGGGGGGCCTATAACAATGAGCAGTTCTTC. It specifies CAIRPGGAYNNEQFF. Recombination linked TRBV10-3 to TRBJ2-1; TRBD2 aligns with 8 central bases. Inclusive of the bounding cysteine and phenylalanine, the CDR3 is 15 residues long. Only CDR3 DNA is held: 45 bases, read in frame from base 1. V trim: 6 bases; J trim: 5 bases; unmatched bases: 9. From a lookup of the germline V gene, CDR1 and CDR2 are ENHRY and SYGVKD.